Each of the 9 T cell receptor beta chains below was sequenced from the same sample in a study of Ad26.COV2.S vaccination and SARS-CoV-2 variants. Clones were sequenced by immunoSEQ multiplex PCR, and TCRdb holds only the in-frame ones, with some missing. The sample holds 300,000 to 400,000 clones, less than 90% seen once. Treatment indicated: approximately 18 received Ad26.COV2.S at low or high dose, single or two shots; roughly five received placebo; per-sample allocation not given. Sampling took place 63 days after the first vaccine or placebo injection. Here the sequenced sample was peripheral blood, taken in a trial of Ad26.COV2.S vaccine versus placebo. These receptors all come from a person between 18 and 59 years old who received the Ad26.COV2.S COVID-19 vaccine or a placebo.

CDR3 sequence reads: CATNTGTGGAMDNEQFF. In DNA form, the CDR3 reads TGTGCCACCAATACCGGGACAGGGGGCGCCATGGACAATGAGCAGTTCTTC. The chain combines TRBV9 with TRBJ2-1; 12 nucleotides agree with TRBD1. This CDR3 spans 17 amino acids. Looked up from germline, CDR1 is SGDLS and CDR2 is YYNGEE. V dropped 9 bases and J dropped 5; count of bases not matched to a gene: 15. Supplemented by reference TRBV9 and TRBJ2-1, the full variable domain reads DSGVTQTPKHLITATGQRVTLRCSPRSGDLSVYWYQQSLDQGLQFLIQYYNGEERAKGNILERFSAQQFPDLHSELNLSSLELGDSALYFCATNTGTGGAMDNEQFFGPGTRLTVL.

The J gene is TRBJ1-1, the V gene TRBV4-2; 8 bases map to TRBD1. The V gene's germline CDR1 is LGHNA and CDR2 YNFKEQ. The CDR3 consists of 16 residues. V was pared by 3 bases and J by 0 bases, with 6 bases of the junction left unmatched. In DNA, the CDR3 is TGTGCCAGCAGCCAGGAAACAGGGGGAATGAACACTGAAGCTTTCTTT. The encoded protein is CASSQETGGMNTEAFF.

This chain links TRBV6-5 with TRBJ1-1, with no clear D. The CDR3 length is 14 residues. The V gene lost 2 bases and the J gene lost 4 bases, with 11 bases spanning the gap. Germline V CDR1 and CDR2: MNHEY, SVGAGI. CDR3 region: CASSYDYSGTEAFF. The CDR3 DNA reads TGTGCCAGCAGTTACGATTATTCCGGCACTGAAGCTTTCTTT.

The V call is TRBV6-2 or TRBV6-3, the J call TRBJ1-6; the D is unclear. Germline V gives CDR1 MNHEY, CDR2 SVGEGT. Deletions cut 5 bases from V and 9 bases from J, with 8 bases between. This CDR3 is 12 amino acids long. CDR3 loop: CASSSPLSPLHF. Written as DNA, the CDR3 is TGTGCCAGCAGTAGTCCTCTTTCACCCCTCCACTTT.

This CDR3 reads CASSSTPGLGANVLTF. For the CDR3, the DNA is TGTGCCAGCAGTTCTACCCCGGGGCTCGGGGCCAACGTCCTGACTTTC. The gene calls are TRBV27 and TRBJ2-6; D possibly uses TRBD1 or TRBD2 (5 bases each). Trimming took 4 bases from V and 4 from J, leaving 14 bases between them. Germline CDR1 reads MNHEY; CDR2 reads SMNVEV (reference sequence). CDR3 length: 16 amino acids. Supplemented by reference TRBV27 and TRBJ2-6, the full variable domain reads EAQVTQNPRYLITVTGKKLTVTCSQNMNHEYMSWYRQDPGLGLRQIYYSMNVEVTDKGDVPEGYKVSRKEKRNFPLILESPSPNQTSLYFCASSSTPGLGANVLTFGAGSRLTVL.

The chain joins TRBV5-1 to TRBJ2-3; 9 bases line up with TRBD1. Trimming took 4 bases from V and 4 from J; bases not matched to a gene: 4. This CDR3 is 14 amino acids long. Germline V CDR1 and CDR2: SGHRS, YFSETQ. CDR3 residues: CASSPGQGADTQYF. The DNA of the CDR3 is TGCGCCAGCAGCCCGGGACAGGGCGCAGATACGCAGTATTTT.

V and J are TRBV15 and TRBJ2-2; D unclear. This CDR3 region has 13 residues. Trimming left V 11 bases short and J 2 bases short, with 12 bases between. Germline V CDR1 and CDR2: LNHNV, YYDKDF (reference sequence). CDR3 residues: CALGPTNTGELFF. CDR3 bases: TGTGCCCTCGGACCCACTAACACCGGGGAGCTGTTTTTT.

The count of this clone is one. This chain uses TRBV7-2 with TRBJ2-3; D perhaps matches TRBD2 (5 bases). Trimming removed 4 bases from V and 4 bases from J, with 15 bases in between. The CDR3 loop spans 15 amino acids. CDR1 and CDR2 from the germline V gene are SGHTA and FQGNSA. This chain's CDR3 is CASSSEKGAPDTQYF. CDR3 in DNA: TGTGCCAGCAGCTCGGAAAAGGGAGCTCCAGATACGCAGTATTTT.

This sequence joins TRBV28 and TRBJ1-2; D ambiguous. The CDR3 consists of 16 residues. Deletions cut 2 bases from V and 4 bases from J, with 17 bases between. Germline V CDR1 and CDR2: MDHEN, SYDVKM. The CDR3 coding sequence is TGTGCCAGCAGTTTAGTTGGGCGAAATATAATCTATGGCTACACCTTC. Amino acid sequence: CASSLVGRNIIYGYTF.